The source of this T cell receptor beta chain is a study of shared clonotypes between healthy human individuals. Germline CDR1 SGHNT, CDR2 YYREEE (reference sequence). With 2 bases removed from V and 1 base from J, the gap between germline ends came to 8 bases. This CDR3 has 14 residues. TCRdb keeps only in-frame clones here, not all; method: immunoSEQ multiplex PCR. This sample carries 850,000 to 1,200,000 clones, 65% to 75% of them seen once, and the ten largest clones take approximately 1.5%. The source material was memory CD4+ T cells sorted from blood. Specified subset: CD45RA-negative fraction. The V call is TRBV5-4, the J call TRBJ2-3; D is ambiguous. This sequence was found in a young man in good health. The CDR3 is CASSLDWGTDTQYF. The CDR3 DNA reads as TGTGCCAGCAGCTTAGACTGGGGCACAGATACGCAGTATTTT.